What follows are 26 T cell receptor beta chains derived from one specimen sequenced in a study of cytomegalovirus exposure and HLA in healthy donors. Primers: 60 Vbeta forward and 13 Jbeta reverse. Repertoires were generated with immunoSEQ multiplex PCR, while TCRdb's copy carries only in-frame clones and drops some. The data hold 100,000 or so clones, with around 80% observed a single time. Specimen: PBMCs. Every receptor here comes from a man aged 30 to 39 in good health and CMV-seropositive.

The table lists this clone with a few counts. The DNA of the CDR3 is TGCGCCAGCAGCCAGTTACGACAGAATTTTAATGAAAAACTGTTTTTT. Translated, it gives CASSQLRQNFNEKLFF. This chain joins TRBV4-1 and TRBJ1-4, with TRBD1 as a possible D gene (5 bases). CDR1 is MGHRA and CDR2 is YSYEKL in the germline V gene. The V gene lost 3 bases and the J gene lost 4 bases, with 15 bases spanning the gap. This CDR3 spans 16 amino acids.

The gene calls are TRBV6-1 and TRBJ1-1, with 7 bases fitting TRBD1. The germline CDR1 and CDR2 sequences are MNHNS and SASEGT. The CDR3 extends over 15 amino acids. V was clipped by 5 bases and J by 0 bases; unmatched bases: 6. The CDR3 bases are TGTGCCAGCAGTAAAGGGGGCCTTCTGAACACTGAAGCTTTCTTT. Its protein product is CASSKGGLLNTEAFF.

This rearrangement joins TRBV5-1 to TRBJ2-1, with 7 nucleotides matching TRBD1. V shed 3 bases and J 10 bases; nucleotides not matched to a gene: 1. The length of the CDR3 is 11 residues. The germline CDR1 and CDR2 sequences are SGHRS and YFSETQ. The DNA for the CDR3 is TGCGCCAGCAGCTCGGACAGGGAGCAGTTCTTC. This sequence encodes CASSSDREQFF.

The chain is built from TRBV2 and TRBJ1-6, with 9 bases identical to TRBD1. This CDR3 is 17 amino acids long. J lost 10 bases, V lost 4 bases, and 14 bases had no gene match. Germline CDR1 SNHLY, CDR2 FYNNEI. CDR3 protein: CASSGETGGGVRSPLHF. CDR3 nucleotide sequence: TGTGCCAGCAGTGGAGAAACAGGGGGCGGTGTACGATCACCCCTCCACTTT.

The J gene is TRBJ1-4, the V gene TRBV7-9; a possible D gene is TRBD1 (5 bases). Germline lookup yields CDR1 SEHNR and CDR2 FQNEAQ (reference sequence). This CDR3 is built from 15 residues. The V end lost 5 bases, the J end lost 0 bases, and 10 bases lay between the germline ends. The CDR3 reads CASSTRQSTNEKLFF. The DNA of the CDR3 is TGTGCCAGCAGCACCCGACAGTCAACTAATGAAAAACTGTTTTTT.

The chain uses TRBV11-1 and TRBJ2-3; TRBD2 might be the D (5 bases). Germline V gene sequence: CDR1 SGHAT, CDR2 FQDESV (reference sequence). V was cut by 3 bases and J by 4 bases, with 14 bases left in between. The length of the CDR3 is 15 residues. As DNA, the CDR3 is TGTGCCAGCAGCTTGGACTTTGTGAGGCCAGATACGCAGTATTTT. It translates to CASSLDFVRPDTQYF.

The chain links TRBV30 to TRBJ2-5, with a tentative D call TRBD2 (5 bases). Trimming removed 2 bases at V and 10 bases at J, with 11 bases between. CDR3 length: 11 amino acids. Germline V gene data show CDR1 as GTSNPN and CDR2 as SVGIG (reference sequence). The CDR3 DNA reads as TGTGCCTGGAGTCGGGGTGGCGACCAGTACTTC. Translated, it gives CAWSRGGDQYF.

This chain links TRBV12-2 with TRBJ2-5; no check of the table's D call, TRBD2, against the DNA was made. TRBV12-2 is reported as a pseudogene. This CDR3 region has 15 residues. The CDR3 bases are TGTGCAAGTCGCTTAAAACTTCTCCGCCAAGAGACCCAGTACTTC. Its translation: CASRLKLLRQETQYF.

This clone occurred a few times. The rearrangement uses TRBV7-3 and TRBJ2-7; a possible D gene is TRBD1 (6 bases). Germline V CDR1 and CDR2: SGHTA, FQGTGA. CDR3 length: 15 residues. V lost 5 bases and J 2 bases, leaving 16 bases between the germline ends. CDR3 residues: CASSPDRDTPYEQYF. CDR3 DNA: TGTGCCAGCAGCCCGGACCGGGACACTCCCTACGAGCAGTACTTC.

The chain links TRBV29-1 to TRBJ1-1; a weak D match, TRBD1 (6 bases). Germline CDR1 reads SQVTM; CDR2 reads ANQGSEA. The CDR3 runs 13 residues. With 2 bases removed from V and 1 base from J, the gap between germline ends came to 8 bases. DNA of the CDR3: TGCAGCGTTGAACCGGGACAGAACACTGAAGCTTTCTTT. It translates to CSVEPGQNTEAFF.

This chain links TRBV6-6 with TRBJ1-2; 11 bases agree with TRBD1. CDR1 and CDR2 from the germline V gene are MNHNY and SVGAGI (reference sequence). With V trimmed by 6 bases and J by 6 bases, 12 bases remained unmatched. The CDR3 is 16 amino acids. Here the CDR3 reads CASSLLRGQGGDGYTF. In DNA, the CDR3 is TGTGCCAGCAGCCTTCTCAGGGGACAGGGGGGAGATGGCTACACCTTC.

This chain joins TRBV19 and TRBJ1-6; a weak D match, TRBD1 (6 bases). V was cut by 7 bases and J by 4 bases, with 11 bases left in between. This CDR3 comprises 14 residues. The germline CDR1 and CDR2 sequences are LNHDA and SQIVND (reference sequence). The CDR3 loop is CASKQDSYNSPLHF. In DNA form, the CDR3 reads TGTGCCAGTAAGCAGGACAGTTATAATTCACCCCTCCACTTT.

This clone came up once. The V gene is TRBV5-1, the J gene TRBJ2-1; TRBD1 is a possible D gene (5 bases). This CDR3 is built from 10 residues. Trimming pared 6 bases from V and 8 bases from J, leaving 6 bases between. CDR1 and CDR2 from the germline V gene are SGHRS and YFSETQ. The CDR3 nucleotides are TGCGCCAGCAAAGGGGATGAGCAGTTCTTC. Amino acid sequence: CASKGDEQFF.

The count of this clone is one. Because the CDR3 is missing its conserved closing phenylalanine or tryptophan, this is likely a read error. The gene calls are TRBV5-1 and TRBJ1-2; TRBD1 matches at 9 bases. CDR3 length equals 14 residues. Germline-derived CDR1 and CDR2 are SGHRS and YFSETQ. After removal of 4 bases from V and 6 bases from J, the junction contained 7 bases not matched to a gene. The DNA for the CDR3 is TGCGCCAGCAGCCCGGGACAGGGCCTGGATGGCTACACCGTC. Translated, it gives CASSPGQGLDGYTV.

The chain couples TRBV4-1 to TRBJ2-7; D possibly corresponds to TRBD1 (6 bases). There are 13 residues in the CDR3. V was clipped by 3 bases and J by 5 bases, with 11 bases between them. CDR1 and CDR2 (germline): MGHRA, YSYEKL. The CDR3 DNA follows: TGCGCCAGCAGCCAGAGTACAGGGAACGAGCAGTACTTC. It is translated as CASSQSTGNEQYF.

Worth noting for this clone: The same CDR3 is also encoded by other DNA sequences in this sample. The gene calls are TRBV6-5 and TRBJ2-1; TRBD2 is a possible D gene (6 bases). Per germline, CDR1 MNHEY and CDR2 SVGAGI. The V and J ends lost 2 bases and 7 bases respectively, with 6 bases between them. The CDR3 runs to 12 residues. CDR3 coding DNA: TGTGCCAGCAGTTACCGGGGGAATGAGCAGTTCTTC. Residues: CASSYRGNEQFF.

V gene TRBV9 combines with J gene TRBJ2-3; 8 positions agree with TRBD2. Trimming at V came to 2 bases and at J to 0 bases, leaving 11 bases not matched to a gene. Per the germline V gene, CDR1 is SGDLS and CDR2 is YYNGEE. The CDR3 has 18 residues. In DNA, the CDR3 is TGTGCCAGCAGCGTGGGCGGGGGGCCGTTATCTAGCACAGATACGCAGTATTTT. Protein sequence: CASSVGGGPLSSTDTQYF.

V is TRBV4-1 and J is TRBJ1-4; D gene uncertain. Germline CDR1 MGHRA, CDR2 YSYEKL. CDR3 length equals 14 residues. With 2 bases removed from V and 4 bases from J, the gap between germline ends came to 8 bases. The CDR3 nucleotides are TGCGCCAGCAGCCAACTGACTAATAATGAAAAACTGTTTTTT. Protein sequence: CASSQLTNNEKLFF.

The rearrangement links TRBV2 to TRBJ2-7; tentatively, D is TRBD1 (6 bases). The CDR3 consists of 16 residues. In germline, CDR1 is SNHLY, CDR2 FYNNEI. With 5 bases removed from V and 1 base from J, the gap between germline ends came to 18 bases. The CDR3 region is CASSQELGTSSYEQYF. The DNA of the CDR3 is TGTGCCAGCAGTCAGGAGTTGGGGACATCATCCTACGAGCAGTACTTC.

The rearrangement uses TRBV4-1 and TRBJ1-2; D ambiguous. Germline V gene sequence: CDR1 MGHRA, CDR2 YSYEKL. CDR3 length equals 16 residues. Trimming stripped 4 bases from V and 4 bases from J, with 19 bases between. The DNA for the CDR3 is TGCGCCAGCAGCCCCTCCGGCGGGGTAGGCTCCTATGGCTACACCTTC. The encoded protein is CASSPSGGVGSYGYTF.

V is TRBV27 and J is TRBJ1-2; perhaps TRBD1 as D (6 bases). The V gene's germline CDR1 is MNHEY and CDR2 SMNVEV (reference sequence). Trimming pared 3 bases from V and 6 bases from J, leaving 17 bases between. This CDR3 spans 15 amino acids. CDR3 protein: CASSFRGRGADGYTF. As DNA, the CDR3 is TGTGCCAGCAGTTTCAGGGGCCGTGGGGCGGATGGCTACACCTTC.

The J gene is TRBJ2-7, the V gene TRBV6-5; weak D call: TRBD2 (5 bases). Trimming left V 2 bases short and J 3 bases short, with 8 bases between. This CDR3 has 13 residues. Per germline, CDR1 MNHEY and CDR2 SVGAGI. The CDR3 is CASSYSEGYEQYF. The CDR3 DNA is TGTGCCAGCAGTTACAGCGAGGGCTACGAGCAGTACTTC.

The rearrangement joins TRBV10-3 to TRBJ2-7; maybe TRBD1 (5 bases). From germline, CDR1 is ENHRY and CDR2 SYGVKD. The CDR3 contains 16 residues. V lost 3 bases to trimming and J lost 2 bases, with 17 bases between them. CDR3 nucleotide sequence: TGTGCCATCAGTGACTCCTTGACAGTACCTGCCTACGAGCAGTACTTC. This sequence encodes CAISDSLTVPAYEQYF.

This chain joins TRBV19 and TRBJ2-2; the D is unclear. Germline V CDR1 and CDR2: LNHDA, SQIVND (reference sequence). Trimming took 2 bases from V and 0 from J, leaving 10 bases between them. The CDR3 has 16 residues. CDR3 loop: CASSIKAGSNTGELFF. The CDR3 DNA follows: TGTGCCAGTAGTATAAAGGCCGGGTCGAACACCGGGGAGCTGTTTTTT.

This clone was seen only once. V usage is TRBV5-1 and J usage is TRBJ2-5; 9 bases agree with TRBD1. CDR1 is SGHRS and CDR2 is YFSETQ in the germline V gene. Losses at the gene ends were 4 bases for V and 0 bases for J; bases not matched to a gene: 4. The CDR3 totals 15 residues. The CDR3 loop is CASSPGQGNQETQYF. DNA of the CDR3: TGCGCCAGCAGCCCGGGACAGGGAAACCAAGAGACCCAGTACTTC.

The chain couples TRBV9 to TRBJ1-4, with D perhaps matching TRBD1 (6 bases). The CDR3 runs 10 residues. V lost 9 bases, J lost 17 bases, and 17 bases lay in between. The germline V gene has CDR1 SGDLS and CDR2 YYNGEE. The CDR3: CATQGCLGFF. DNA for the CDR3: TGTGCCACCCAGGGGTGCTTGGGATTTTTT. The whole variable domain, remainder taken from reference TRBV9 and TRBJ1-4, is DSGVTQTPKHLITATGQRVTLRCSPRSGDLSVYWYQQSLDQGLQFLIQYYNGEERAKGNILERFSAQQFPDLHSELNLSSLELGDSALYFCATQGCLGFFGSGTQLSVL.